Listed here is a single T cell receptor (beta chain). The source of the sample is a study of CD4 and CD8 cells across lung adenocarcinoma regions. Localized lung adenocarcinoma, a non-small cell lung cancer, affected the donors. Each CDR3 protein is one row after TCRdb ran MiXCR on the PCR reads. Altogether about 8,400 distinct CDR3 sequences are present, 50% to 65% being singletons, with the ten largest covering roughly 20%. Source material: CD8+ T cells from the center of a lung tumor. This receptor was taken from a female donor with lung adenocarcinoma. The CD4 and CD8 labels of this study may be unreliable.

For the CDR3, the DNA is TGTGCCAGCAGTGAAGCTCTCAGGCGTTACTACGAGCAGTACTTC. Encoded protein: CASSEALRRYYEQYF. This chain links TRBV6-1 with TRBJ2-7; no clear D gene. CDR1 and CDR2 (germline): MNHNS, SASEGT. The CDR3 is 15 amino acids. Trimming took off 0 bases at V and 3 bases at J, with 12 bases between the two ends.